This T cell receptor beta chain was retrieved from a study of T-cell memory formation after mild COVID-19. Study in general: Across donors, TCR clusters were largely donor specific. Whole-study findings and limits: Clones that shrank (day 15 to 85) were balanced CD4/CD8, whereas later expanders leaned CD4+. Cross-reactive memory appears to have joined, as suggested by some responding clones showing up in pre-infection memory. Contracting CD8+ clones were enriched in EMRA, CD4+ mainly in CM and EM.

MiXCR was run by TCRdb on the 5' RACE reads, yielding one entry per CDR3 protein. The data contain about 440,000 distinct CDR3 sequences, around 20% of them seen just once; the ten biggest clones take up roughly 8%. Regarding this clonotype: Antigen: not known.

Germline-derived CDR1 and CDR2 are DFQATT and SNEGSKA (reference sequence). There are 16 residues in the CDR3. Trimming removed 4 bases at V and 2 bases at J, with 20 bases between. Sequencing used PBMCs or a T cell subset sorted from them (not recorded which). This chain joins TRBV20-1 and TRBJ1-1, with a weak D call TRBD1 (6 bases). This receptor was identified in an adult woman who had mild COVID-19 (a few samples of this study predate the infection). Cell type and time point are not known. CDR3 residues: CSANPGGGLGNTEAFF. Written as DNA, the CDR3 is TGCAGTGCTAATCCGGGAGGGGGGTTAGGCAACACTGAAGCTTTCTTT.